A single T cell receptor beta chain is shown here with its context. The record originates from a study of blood T cell repertoires in COVID-19. Background on the study: From the United States, Italy and Spain came samples of acute and convalescent COVID-19. PBMCs, B-cell-depleted T cells, or T cells provided the cDNA or gDNA that made up the material.

Original data processing: Amplification with reference gene primers provided the estimates of nucleated cell counts. The repertoire was sequenced with immunoSEQ multiplex PCR; TCRdb's copy has only in-frame clones and lacks some. V and J calls and clone size are as listed in that table; D and trimming were resolved from the DNA. The sample shows around 74,000 clones, about 83% of them seen only once. The specimen was peripheral blood. The clonotype originates from a man aged 25 to 40 with acute or convalescent COVID-19.

In DNA form, the CDR3 reads TGTGCCAGCAGTGAAGGACTAGCGGGAGGCGAGCAGTTCTTC. Its translation is CASSEGLAGGEQFF. V usage is TRBV9 and J usage is TRBJ2-1; 14 positions agree with TRBD2. Germline V lookup: CDR1 SGDLS, CDR2 YYNGEE. V lost 5 bases, J lost 10 bases, and 5 bases stayed unmatched. The CDR3 totals 14 residues.